The subject of this entry is one T cell receptor (beta chain). No antigen is known for it. Sequence at one end of the junction differs from germline and may be a read error. The CDR3 covers 14 residues. Germline CDR1 is SGHNT and CDR2 is YENEEA. PCR was performed using 60 Vbeta and 13 Jbeta primers. Profiling relied on immunoSEQ multiplex PCR, and the TCRdb table lists in-frame clones only, not all of them. The sample lists some 150,000 clones; 72% were seen once. The data stem from a study of cytomegalovirus exposure and HLA in healthy donors. Overall study context: The roughly 120 million unique TCR beta sequences, from about 190 million T cells, were found by an earlier analysis. The Caucasian-associated ancestry cluster contained 75% to 85% of the approximately 400 genotyped donors. General observations from the study: Earlier analysis looked at TCR beta V segments, and most were productive about 90% or about 30% of the time. Researchers reported that a few CMV-associated chains were confirmed in vitro as CMV antigen-specific.

The clonotype comes from a man between 50 and 59 years old in good health and CMV-seropositive. The sample comprised PBMCs. The V call is TRBV11-3, the J call TRBJ1-4; possibly TRBD1 for D (6 bases). CDR3 coding DNA: TGTGCCAGCAGTTCCTCAGGGGCTAAAGAAAAACTGTTTTTT. As protein: CASSSSGAKEKLFF.